This T cell receptor (beta chain) was obtained from a study of breast tumors, draining lymph nodes, adjacent tissues. This clonotype was found many times. Germline assignment: CDR1 SGDLS and CDR2 YYNGEE. The length of the CDR3 is 15 residues. The V and J ends lost 4 bases and 5 bases, in that order; junction bases with no gene match: 9. Samples came from axillary lymph nodes draining the breast cancer. TCRdb ran MiXCR on the multiplex PCR reads and lists one entry per CDR3 protein. Among 150,000 to 200,000 distinct CDR3 sequences listed, around a third were seen once. The rearrangement uses TRBV9 and TRBJ2-7, with 10 positions matching TRBD2. The clonotype was recovered from a female donor with breast cancer. Some clones in this sample may be carry-over from other donors' samples. Sequencing input: axillary lymph node tissue. The CDR3 region is CASSWEASGGHEQYF. The DNA for the CDR3 is TGTGCCAGCAGCTGGGAGGCTAGCGGGGGCCACGAGCAGTACTTC.